The 30 T cell receptor beta chains reported below all come from one sample, sequenced in a study of blood T cells in healthy people across ages. With a J-beta primer mix and a sample-barcoded 5' primer, a second PCR ran roughly 6 to 11 cycles. TCRdb re-called the 5' RACE reads through MiXCR, storing one row per CDR3 protein. The data hold about 800,000 distinct CDR3 sequences, with 20% to 25% observed a single time. These data are also associated with another study on T cells of mothers and their children.

The sample taken for sequencing was blood. The receptors originated from a boy aged 10-17 years in good health.

The sample holds a few counts of this clonotype. This chain links TRBV7-9 with TRBJ2-4, with TRBD2 identical over 8 bases. Germline V CDR1 and CDR2: SEHNR, FQNEAQ (reference sequence). This CDR3 spans 16 amino acids. V lost 5 bases and J lost 2; bases outside the gene matches: 8. The CDR3 protein is CASSPRGAESKNIQYF. The CDR3 DNA reads TGTGCCAGCAGCCCGCGGGGGGCCGAGTCCAAAAACATTCAGTACTTC.

The chain carries TRBV12-3 or TRBV12-4 and TRBJ2-7, with 10 bases identical to TRBD2. V lost 5 bases, J lost 5 bases, and 9 bases stayed unmatched. The CDR3 is 15 residues long. The CDR3 reads CASSPPPSGSHEQYF. The CDR3 DNA sequence: TGTGCCAGCAGTCCTCCCCCTAGCGGGAGCCACGAGCAGTACTTC.

This clonotype was detected a few times. This chain joins TRBV20-1 and TRBJ2-5; no clear D. TRBJ2-7 explains the end of the DNA better; the J call may be wrong. Germline V CDR1 and CDR2: DFQATT, SNEGSKA (reference sequence). The CDR3 consists of 14 residues. The CDR3 loop reads CSARPFLDSYEQYF. The CDR3 DNA sequence: TGCAGTGCTAGACCATTCTTAGACTCCTACGAGCAGTACTTC.

This chain uses TRBV7-9 with TRBJ1-1; D is perhaps TRBD1 (5 bases). The CDR3 covers 14 residues. Germline assignment: CDR1 SEHNR and CDR2 FQNEAQ (reference sequence). V shed 4 bases and J shed 5 bases, with 14 bases lying between them. CDR3 nucleotide sequence: TGTGCCAGCAGCTCGGGGGGGGTTGAAACTGAAGCTTTCTTT. It translates to CASSSGGVETEAFF.

This clonotype has only a few counts. The rearrangement uses TRBV6-5 and TRBJ2-3; maybe TRBD2 (6 bases). CDR1 and CDR2 from the germline V gene are MNHEY and SVGAGI. This CDR3 contains 14 residues. Trimming stripped 3 bases from V and 5 bases from J, with 12 bases between. CDR3 loop: CASSYFEAGDTQYF. CDR3 bases: TGTGCCAGCAGTTATTTTGAAGCGGGAGATACGCAGTATTTT.

The chain carries TRBV6-2 or TRBV6-3 and TRBJ2-7; D is possibly TRBD1 (6 bases). Trimming took 5 bases from V and 6 from J, leaving 14 bases between them. The CDR3 is 13 amino acids. Germline assignment: CDR1 MNHEY and CDR2 SVGEGT. CDR3 in DNA: TGTGCCAGCAGTCGTGGACAGAGAGGCGAGCAGTACTTC. Translated, it gives CASSRGQRGEQYF.

Concerning this clonotype itself: This may arise from a read error, as a much more abundant clone is one base away. This chain uses TRBV7-9 with TRBJ2-1; 7 bases are shared with TRBD2. Germline loops: CDR1 SEHNR, CDR2 FQNEAQ (reference sequence). With V trimmed by 0 bases and J by 8 bases, 4 bases remained unmatched. The CDR3 extends over 14 amino acids. The CDR3 region is CASSLAGGPHEQFF. The DNA of the CDR3 is TGTGCCAGCAGCTTAGCGGGAGGGCCCCATGAGCAGTTCTTC.

The V gene is TRBV25-1, the J gene TRBJ1-3; no definite D call. CDR1 MGHDK and CDR2 SYGVNS come from the germline V gene. The CDR3 contains 14 residues. V was cut by 1 base and J by 2 bases, with 6 bases left in between. CDR3 sequence reads: CASSEWGAGNTIYF. The CDR3 nucleotides are TGTGCCAGCAGTGAATGGGGAGCTGGAAACACCATATATTTT.

This clonotype was counted a few times. The chain joins TRBV10-3 to TRBJ2-1; TRBD2 agrees at 14 bases. CDR1 is ENHRY and CDR2 is SYGVKD in the germline V gene. V gave up 7 bases and J gave up 0 bases; unmatched junction bases: 8. The CDR3 is made up of 18 amino acids. The DNA for the CDR3 is TGTGCCATCAAAGATGCGGGACTAGCGGGGGTCTCCTACAATGAGCAGTTCTTC. Residues: CAIKDAGLAGVSYNEQFF.

The chain couples TRBV4-3 to TRBJ2-1; 10 nucleotides match TRBD2. The germline V gene encodes CDR1 LGHNA and CDR2 YSLEER. Trimming took 0 bases from V and 9 from J; bases not matched to a gene: 5. This CDR3 is 15 amino acids long. CDR3 bases: TGCGCCAGCAGCCAAGATCAGCGGGAGGGAAGTGAGCAGTTCTTC. As protein: CASSQDQREGSEQFF.

V gene TRBV20-1 combines with J gene TRBJ2-7, with TRBD1 as a possible D gene (6 bases). Germline V gives CDR1 DFQATT, CDR2 SNEGSKA (reference sequence). The CDR3 sequence is 14 residues long. V lost 6 bases and J 2 bases, leaving 17 bases between the germline ends. CDR3 sequence (DNA): TGCAGTGCCCGCCCCCGGGACACCGCCTACGAGCAGTACTTC. Translating gives CSARPRDTAYEQYF.

The rearrangement joins TRBV19 to TRBJ2-4; D might be TRBD1 or TRBD2, each matching 6 bases. The CDR3 runs 15 residues. Per the germline V gene, CDR1 is LNHDA and CDR2 is SQIVND (reference sequence). V dropped 7 bases and J dropped 0 bases, with 13 bases sitting between them. Here the CDR3 reads CASNLRGLAKNIQYF. In nucleotides, the CDR3 is TGTGCCAGTAATCTCAGGGGACTAGCCAAAAACATTCAGTACTTC.

This clonotype was counted a few times. The chain carries TRBV27 and TRBJ2-5; 10 bases fit TRBD1. The J call is doubtful: the DNA matches TRBJ2-7 better. This CDR3 has 15 amino acids. Germline CDR1 and CDR2: MNHEY and SMNVEV (reference sequence). The CDR3 here is CASSSRTGGVYEQYF. For the CDR3, the DNA is TGTGCCAGCAGTTCTCGGACAGGGGGGGTCTACGAGCAGTACTTC.

The chain's CDR3 is CATGEGLTEAFF. As DNA, the CDR3 is TGTGCCACCGGGGAGGGATTAACTGAAGCTTTCTTT. The V gene is TRBV7-9, the J gene TRBJ1-1, with D unclear. The CDR3 has 12 residues. The V end lost 10 bases, the J end lost 5 bases, and 14 bases lay between the germline ends. Germline lookup yields CDR1 SEHNR and CDR2 FQNEAQ (reference sequence).

The gene calls are TRBV5-1 and TRBJ2-1; tentatively, D is TRBD2 (5 bases). Germline V gene data show CDR1 as SGHRS and CDR2 as YFSETQ. The V gene lost 4 bases and the J gene lost 6 bases, with 8 bases spanning the gap. The CDR3 covers 12 residues. The DNA of the CDR3 is TGCGCCAGCAGCGCTACTAGCAATGAGCAGTTCTTC. Residues: CASSATSNEQFF.

This clonotype was picked up a small number of times. The chain carries TRBV5-1 and TRBJ1-3; D is undetermined. Germline V gene sequence: CDR1 SGHRS, CDR2 YFSETQ. V gave up 0 bases and J gave up 0 bases, with 7 bases separating them. The CDR3 has 15 amino acids. Written as DNA, the CDR3 is TGCGCCAGCAGCTTGGATGGAGACTCTGGAAACACCATATATTTT. It specifies CASSLDGDSGNTIYF.

This chain uses TRBV28 with TRBJ1-1; maybe TRBD1 (6 bases). The CDR3 runs to 14 residues. In germline, CDR1 is MDHEN, CDR2 SYDVKM. Trimming removed 5 bases from V and 6 bases from J, with 16 bases in between. The CDR3 spells CASSPQAGAAEAFF. Here the CDR3 DNA reads TGTGCCAGCAGTCCCCAGGCGGGGGCGGCTGAAGCTTTCTTT.

The chain uses TRBV28 and TRBJ2-7; 7 bases match TRBD1. CDR1 MDHEN and CDR2 SYDVKM come from the germline V gene. With V trimmed by 6 bases and J by 7 bases, 3 bases remained unmatched. The CDR3 is 11 amino acids. The CDR3 DNA reads as TGTGCCAGCAGACAGGGGTGGGAGCAGTACTTC. Its protein product is CASRQGWEQYF. The variable domain in full, completed from reference TRBV28 and TRBJ2-7, reads DVKVTQSSRYLVKRTGEKVFLECVQDMDHENMFWYRQDPGLGLRLIYFSYDVKMKEKGDIPEGYSVSREKKERFSLILESASTNQTSMYLCASRQGWEQYFGPGTRLTVT.

This chain connects TRBV27 to TRBJ1-1; the D is unclear. The length of the CDR3 is 19 residues. Trimming stripped 3 bases from V and 1 base from J, with 24 bases between. Germline V CDR1 and CDR2: MNHEY, SMNVEV (reference sequence). CDR3 sequence: CASSFLPGRRYPSNTEAFF. The CDR3, as DNA: TGTGCCAGCAGTTTTCTTCCCGGACGGCGGTATCCTTCGAACACTGAAGCTTTCTTT.

This clonotype was picked up a small number of times. One end of the junction is discordant with germline, which a read error may explain. The chain couples TRBV10-3 to TRBJ2-5; D is uncertain. CDR3 length: 17 amino acids. CDR1 ENHRY and CDR2 SYGVKD come from the germline V gene. The chain's CDR3 is CAISEGISIPLQGTQYF. CDR3 DNA: TGTGCCATCAGTGAGGGTATTTCGATCCCCCTACAAGGGACCCAGTACTTC.

The chain uses TRBV29-1 and TRBJ2-2, with TRBD1 as a possible D gene (5 bases). This CDR3 spans 13 amino acids. Trimming took off 3 bases at V and 3 bases at J, with 8 bases between the two ends. Looked up from germline, CDR1 is SQVTM and CDR2 is ANQGSEA. The CDR3 reads CSVDRVDTGELFF. For the CDR3, the DNA is TGCAGCGTTGACAGGGTTGACACCGGGGAGCTGTTTTTT.

About this clonotype: One end of the junction varies from germline; a read error may be responsible. The V call is TRBV6-2 or TRBV6-3, the J call TRBJ2-1; no definite D call. The DNA end is more similar to TRBJ2-7, so the J call may be wrong. The CDR3 is 13 residues long. CDR1 and CDR2 from the germline V gene are MNHEY and SVGEGT. The DNA of the CDR3 is TGTGCCGGCAGCCCCACGCCTTTCTACGAGCAGTACTTC. It translates to CAGSPTPFYEQYF.

This clonotype was counted a few times. The chain joins TRBV9 to TRBJ1-6; D gene unclear. Between the trimmed V and J ends, which lost 0 bases and 7 bases, there was a span of 8 bases. The germline V gene encodes CDR1 SGDLS and CDR2 YYNGEE. CDR3 length equals 14 residues. The CDR3 DNA reads as TGTGCCAGCAGCGTAGGCGGGCTAAATTCACCCCTCCACTTT. This gives the protein CASSVGGLNSPLHF.

This rearrangement joins TRBV2 to TRBJ2-5; 9 bases agree with TRBD2. This CDR3 region has 15 residues. From germline, CDR1 is SNHLY and CDR2 FYNNEI. Trimming at V came to 6 bases and at J to 1 base, leaving 6 bases not matched to a gene. CDR3 bases: TGTGCCAGCAGGGTAGCGGGGGTGATCCAAGAGACCCAGTACTTC. Encoded protein: CASRVAGVIQETQYF.

The chain uses TRBV25-1 and TRBJ2-5, with 14 bases that match TRBD2. Germline values: CDR1 MGHDK, CDR2 SYGVNS. The CDR3 contains 18 residues. V lost 4 bases and J lost 5; bases outside the gene matches: 12. For the CDR3, the DNA is TGTGCCAGCAGTGCTCCGGGACTAGCGGGAGTGGTGGAGGAGACCCAGTACTTC. Residues: CASSAPGLAGVVEETQYF.

This clonotype was seen a handful of times. The J gene is TRBJ2-1, the V gene TRBV5-1; 8 bases line up with TRBD1. The trim removed 4 bases at V and 2 bases at J, leaving 8 bases unmatched. CDR3 length equals 16 residues. Germline CDR1 SGHRS, CDR2 YFSETQ. This CDR3 reads CASSPGQGLTYNEQFF. CDR3 coding DNA: TGCGCCAGCAGCCCAGGACAGGGCCTAACCTACAATGAGCAGTTCTTC.

The V gene is TRBV7-9, the J gene TRBJ2-7; no reliable D call. Per germline, CDR1 SEHNR and CDR2 FQNEAQ (reference sequence). V was clipped by 5 bases and J by 2 bases, with 7 bases between them. This CDR3 comprises 12 residues. CDR3 residues: CASSDETYEQYF. CDR3 nucleotides: TGTGCCAGCAGCGACGAAACCTACGAGCAGTACTTC.

The V gene is TRBV7-6, the J gene TRBJ2-7; D gene uncertain. The germline V and J ends were trimmed by 1 base and 12 bases, with 19 bases remaining between them. The CDR3 contains 14 residues. Germline-derived CDR1 and CDR2 are SGHVS and FNYEAQ. Written as DNA, the CDR3 is TGTGCCAGCAGCTTAGATGGGCTAGGTAGCAGTTGGTACTTC. This sequence encodes CASSLDGLGSSWYF.

This clonotype was detected ten times or more. The chain links TRBV6-2 or TRBV6-3 to TRBJ1-2, with D perhaps TRBD1 (5 bases). The length of the CDR3 is 13 residues. Germline V CDR1 and CDR2: MNHEY, SVGEGT. V gave up 2 bases and J gave up 2 bases, with 6 bases separating them. CDR3 in amino acids: CASSYRDNYGYTF. In DNA form, the CDR3 reads TGTGCCAGCAGTTACCGGGACAACTATGGCTACACCTTC.

J is TRBJ1-2 and V is TRBV6-2 or TRBV6-3, with D uncertain. V shed 3 bases and J shed 4 bases, with 18 bases lying between them. The germline gives CDR1 MNHEY, CDR2 SVGEGT. CDR3 length: 16 amino acids. The chain's CDR3 is CASSYQLDPTFYGYTF. The CDR3 region has the DNA TGTGCCAGCAGTTATCAATTAGACCCGACCTTCTATGGCTACACCTTC.